The next 9 T cell receptor beta chains were all read from a single sample in a study of T cell changes during pregnancy in multiple sclerosis. The assay was immunoSEQ multiplex PCR, and TCRdb's table has in-frame clones only and misses some. The sample consists of 40,000 to 55,000 clones, 85% to 95% of them appearing once. The material sequenced was CD4+ T cells from peripheral blood mononuclear cells, taken in the third trimester of pregnancy. Receptors originate from a female donor with multiple sclerosis, enrolled in a pregnancy study.

The rearrangement uses TRBV4-1 and TRBJ1-5, with a weak D call TRBD1 (6 bases). The CDR3 has 17 amino acids. V was clipped by 0 bases and J by 1 base, with 13 bases between them. Germline loops: CDR1 MGHRA, CDR2 YSYEKL. Here the CDR3 reads CASSQDPGTLSNQPQHF. The CDR3 bases are TGCGCCAGCAGCCAAGATCCGGGGACATTAAGCAATCAGCCCCAGCATTTT.

This chain joins TRBV6-1 and TRBJ2-1; no clear D gene. From germline, CDR1 is MNHNS and CDR2 SASEGT. This CDR3 is built from 11 residues. V was trimmed by 6 bases and J by 12 bases, leaving 12 bases between them. The CDR3 sequence is CASRMRLRQFF. The CDR3, as DNA: TGTGCCAGCAGGATGCGACTGCGGCAGTTCTTC.

This clone was observed a single time. The junction and the germline gene differ at one end; a read error may be behind it. This sequence joins TRBV7-7 and TRBJ2-5; D possibly corresponds to TRBD1 (6 bases). The CDR3 has 14 residues. Germline-derived CDR1 and CDR2 are SSHAT and FNYEAQ (reference sequence). Written as DNA, the CDR3 is TGTGCTAGCAGCCTATTACAGGGACAAGAGACCCAGTACTTC. It translates to CASSLLQGQETQYF.

The chain couples TRBV5-5 to TRBJ1-2; the match to TRBD1 covers 8 bases. Germline CDR1 reads SGHKS; CDR2 reads YYEKEE (reference sequence). Trimming at V came to 3 bases and at J to 2 bases, leaving 6 bases not matched to a gene. The CDR3 sequence is 15 residues long. CDR3 protein: CASSSGQGANYGYTF. CDR3 DNA sequence: TGTGCCAGCAGCTCAGGACAGGGCGCCAACTATGGCTACACCTTC.

A few counts support this clone. The rearrangement uses TRBV29-1 and TRBJ2-1; TRBD1 matches 7 bases. V was pared by 7 bases and J by 5 bases, with 8 bases of the junction left unmatched. In germline, CDR1 is SQVTM, CDR2 ANQGSEA. The CDR3 has 13 amino acids. CDR3 protein: CSATGILDNEQFF. CDR3 in DNA: TGCAGCGCGACAGGGATTTTAGACAATGAGCAGTTCTTC.

The chain couples TRBV7-9 to TRBJ2-7, with 7 bases fitting TRBD1. V gave up 0 bases and J gave up 6 bases; unmatched junction bases: 8. The length of the CDR3 is 15 residues. CDR1 and CDR2 from the germline V gene are SEHNR and FQNEAQ (reference sequence). The chain's CDR3 is CASSLAQNRGSEQYF. Here the CDR3 DNA reads TGTGCCAGCAGCTTAGCGCAAAACAGGGGATCCGAGCAGTACTTC.

This chain joins TRBV4-3 and TRBJ2-3, with D possibly matching TRBD2 (6 bases). V dropped 0 bases and J dropped 4 bases, with 8 bases sitting between them. Germline CDR1 reads LGHNA; CDR2 reads YSLEER. CDR3 length: 14 residues. CDR3 amino acids: CASSQERGPDTQYF. The CDR3 nucleotides are TGCGCCAGCAGCCAAGAGCGGGGCCCAGATACGCAGTATTTT.

The CDR3 sequence: CASAAREGTEAFF. Here the CDR3 DNA reads TGTGCCAGCGCCGCCCGGGAGGGCACTGAAGCTTTCTTT. The chain uses TRBV19 and TRBJ1-1; D not resolved. This CDR3 comprises 13 residues. Germline V CDR1 and CDR2: LNHDA, SQIVND (reference sequence). Trimming shortened V by 9 bases and J by 4 bases, and 15 bases separated the two germline ends.

The chain recombines TRBV29-1 with TRBJ2-5; perhaps TRBD2 as D (7 bases). Trimming removed 7 bases from V and 1 base from J, with 16 bases in between. CDR3 length: 14 residues. Per the germline V gene, CDR1 is SQVTM and CDR2 is ANQGSEA. The CDR3 loop is CSAPGGGLQETQYF. The DNA of the CDR3 is TGCAGCGCCCCGGGCGGGGGCCTCCAAGAGACCCAGTACTTC.